This section outlines one T cell receptor (beta chain) sequence together with its context. The CDR3 totals 15 residues. V lost 6 bases and J lost 0, with 15 bases in between. Germline V lookup: CDR1 MNHEY, CDR2 SVGEGT. This sample is part of a study of Graves' ophthalmopathy and Graves' hyperthyroidism. As the template, RNA transcripts were used to amplify TCR beta CDR3 regions. HTBI primers served in a first-round RT-PCR, which a second-round multiplex PCR followed. TCRdb reprocessed the multiplex PCR reads via MiXCR and lists one record per CDR3 protein. There are 350,000 to 450,000 distinct CDR3 sequences in the sample; 18% occur only once, and 1.6% lies in the top ten.

The source material was peripheral blood. The TCR was taken from a woman in her late teens or twenties with Graves' ophthalmopathy. The gene calls are TRBV6-2 or TRBV6-3 and TRBJ2-7, with D possibly called TRBD1 or TRBD2 (5 bases each). This chain's CDR3 is CASRRRDDSSYEQYF. In DNA, the CDR3 is TGTGCCAGCAGGCGACGGGACGATAGCTCCTACGAGCAGTACTTC.